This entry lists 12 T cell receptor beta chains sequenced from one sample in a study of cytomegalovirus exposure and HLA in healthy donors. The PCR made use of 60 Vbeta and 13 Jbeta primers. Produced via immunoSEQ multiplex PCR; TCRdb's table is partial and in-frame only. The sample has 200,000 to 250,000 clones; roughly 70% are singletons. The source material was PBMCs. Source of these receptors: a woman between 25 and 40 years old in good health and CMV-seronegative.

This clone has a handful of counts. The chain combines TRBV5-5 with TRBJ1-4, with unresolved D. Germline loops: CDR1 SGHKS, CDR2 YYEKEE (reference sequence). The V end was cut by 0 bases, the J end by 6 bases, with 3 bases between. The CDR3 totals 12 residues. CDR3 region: CASSLVDEKLFF. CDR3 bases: TGTGCCAGCAGCTTGGTCGATGAAAAACTGTTTTTT.

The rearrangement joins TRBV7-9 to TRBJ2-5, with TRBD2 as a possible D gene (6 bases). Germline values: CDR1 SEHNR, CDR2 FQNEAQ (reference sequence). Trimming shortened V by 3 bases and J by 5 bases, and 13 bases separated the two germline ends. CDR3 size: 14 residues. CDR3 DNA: TGTGCCAGCAGCTTCGGGAGTCCCCAGGAGACCCAGTACTTC. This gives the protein CASSFGSPQETQYF. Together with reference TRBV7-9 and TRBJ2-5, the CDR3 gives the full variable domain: DTGVSQNPRHKITKRGQNVTFRCDPISEHNRLYWYRQTLGQGPEFLTYFQNEAQLEKSRLLSDRFSAERPKGSFSTLEIQRTEQGDSAMYLCASSFGSPQETQYFGPGTRLLVL.

The CDR3 nucleotides are TGTGCCAGCAGCCCTTCCCGAGGGTCGGCCTACGAGCAGTACTTC. Its translation: CASSPSRGSAYEQYF. The chain couples TRBV4-2 to TRBJ2-7; TRBD2 might be the D (5 bases). CDR1 is LGHNA, CDR2 YNFKEQ, per germline. V lost 4 bases and J lost 2, with 15 bases in between. CDR3 size: 15 residues.

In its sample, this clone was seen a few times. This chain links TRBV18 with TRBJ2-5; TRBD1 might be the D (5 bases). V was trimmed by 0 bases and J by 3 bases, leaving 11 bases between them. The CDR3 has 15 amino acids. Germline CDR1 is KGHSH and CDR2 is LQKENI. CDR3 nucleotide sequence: TGTGCCAGCTCACCACCGGAAGTCAGGGAAGAGACCCAGTACTTC. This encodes CASSPPEVREETQYF.

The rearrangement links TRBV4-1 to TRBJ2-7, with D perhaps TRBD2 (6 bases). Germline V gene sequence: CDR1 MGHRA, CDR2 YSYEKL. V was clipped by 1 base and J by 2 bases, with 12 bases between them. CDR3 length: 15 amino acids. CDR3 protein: CASSQGASVTYEQYF. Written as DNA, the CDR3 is TGCGCCAGCAGCCAAGGCGCTAGCGTAACCTACGAGCAGTACTTC.

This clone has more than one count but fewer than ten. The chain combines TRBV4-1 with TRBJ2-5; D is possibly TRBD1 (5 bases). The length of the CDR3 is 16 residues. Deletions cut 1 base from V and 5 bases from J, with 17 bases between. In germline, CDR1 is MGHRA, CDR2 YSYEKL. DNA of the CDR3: TGCGCCAGCAGCCAAGTAGCAGGGAACCCACTGGAGACCCAGTACTTC. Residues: CASSQVAGNPLETQYF.

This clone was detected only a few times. The CDR3: CASSFGQIPEQYF. The DNA of the CDR3 is TGTGCCAGCAGCTTTGGGCAGATACCCGAGCAGTACTTC. V gene TRBV5-8 combines with J gene TRBJ2-7; D uncertain. V lost 2 bases to trimming and J lost 6 bases, with 12 bases between them. The CDR3 has 13 residues. Germline values: CDR1 SGHTS, CDR2 YDEGEE.

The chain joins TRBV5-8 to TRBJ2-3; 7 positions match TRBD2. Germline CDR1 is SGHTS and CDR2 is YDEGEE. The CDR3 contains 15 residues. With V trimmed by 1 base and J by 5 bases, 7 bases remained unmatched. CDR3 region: CASSLWSGDQDTQYF. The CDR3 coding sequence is TGTGCCAGCAGCTTGTGGAGCGGGGACCAAGATACGCAGTATTTT.

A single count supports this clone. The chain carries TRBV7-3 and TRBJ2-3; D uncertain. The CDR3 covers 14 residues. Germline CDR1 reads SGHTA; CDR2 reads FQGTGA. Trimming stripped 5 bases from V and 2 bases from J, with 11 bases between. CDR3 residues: CASSPSGVTDTQYF. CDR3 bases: TGTGCCAGCAGCCCTAGTGGCGTCACAGATACGCAGTATTTT.

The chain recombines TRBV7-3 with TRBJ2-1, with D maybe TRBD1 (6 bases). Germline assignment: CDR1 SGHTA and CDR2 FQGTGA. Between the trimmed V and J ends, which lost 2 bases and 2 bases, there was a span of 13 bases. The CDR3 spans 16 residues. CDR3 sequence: CASSLHLGAAYNEQFF. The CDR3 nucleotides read TGTGCCAGCAGCTTACATCTGGGGGCCGCCTACAATGAGCAGTTCTTC.

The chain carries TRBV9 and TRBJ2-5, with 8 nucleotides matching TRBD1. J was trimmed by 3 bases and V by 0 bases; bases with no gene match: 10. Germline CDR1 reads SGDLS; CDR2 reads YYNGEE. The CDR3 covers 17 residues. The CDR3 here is CASSVGPGTGAKETQYF. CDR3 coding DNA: TGTGCCAGCAGCGTAGGTCCCGGGACAGGAGCTAAAGAGACCCAGTACTTC.

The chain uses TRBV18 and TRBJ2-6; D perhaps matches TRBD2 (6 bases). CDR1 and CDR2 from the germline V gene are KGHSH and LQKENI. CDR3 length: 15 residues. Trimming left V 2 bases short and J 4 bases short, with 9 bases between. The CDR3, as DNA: TGTGCCAGCTCACCAGGGGGGTCAGGGGCCAACGTCCTGACTTTC. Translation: CASSPGGSGANVLTF.